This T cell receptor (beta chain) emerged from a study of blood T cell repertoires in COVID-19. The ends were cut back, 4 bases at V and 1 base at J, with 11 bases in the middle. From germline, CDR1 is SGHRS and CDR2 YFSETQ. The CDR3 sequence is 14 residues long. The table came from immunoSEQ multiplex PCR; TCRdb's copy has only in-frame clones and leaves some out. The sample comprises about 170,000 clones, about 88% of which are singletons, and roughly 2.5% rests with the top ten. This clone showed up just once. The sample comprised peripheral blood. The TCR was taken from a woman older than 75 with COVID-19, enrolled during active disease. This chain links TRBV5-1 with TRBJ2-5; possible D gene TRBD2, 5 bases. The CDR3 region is CASSPGNFQETQYF. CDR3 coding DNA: TGCGCCAGCAGCCCCGGGAACTTCCAAGAGACCCAGTACTTC.